The subject of this entry is one T cell receptor beta chain. Its specificity is unknown. A much larger clone differs by one base, so this may be a read error. The entry originates in a study of blood T cells in healthy people across ages. General study findings and limits: The study found more naive CD4+ cells and higher diversity in long-lived than aged donors.

The CDR3 is made up of 15 amino acids. Per germline, CDR1 SGHRS and CDR2 YFSETQ. Primers used in a second PCR of about 6 to 11 cycles were a sample-barcoded 5' primer and a J-beta primer mix. Every single cDNA molecule received a tag from a template-switch adaptor with 12 random nucleotides. TCRdb re-called the 5' RACE reads with MiXCR, one entry per CDR3 protein. This table has about 1,800,000 distinct CDR3 sequences, over 25% appearing once. The chain joins TRBV5-1 to TRBJ2-1; 13 nucleotides align to TRBD2. Judging by the DNA end, TRBJ2-7 fits better; the J call may be wrong. The sample comprised blood. The receptor was isolated from a woman in her twenties or thirties in good health. CDR3 bases: TGCGCCAGCAGCTCTACTAGCGGGAGGGCAAATGAGCAGTACTTC. This translates into CASSSTSGRANEQYF.